Below, 24 T cell receptor beta chains from the same sample are listed, as sequenced in a study of CD8+CD57+ T cells in acquired aplastic anemia (dated by TCRdb to the late 2010s). Patients chosen for sequencing had shown expansion of CD8+CD57+ cells by flow cytometry. Data came from an Illumina HiSeq 2000. Genomic DNA was used as template for profiling of TCR beta VDJ combinations and CDR3 sequences. The public reads were reprocessed in TCRdb via fastp at Q25 and MiXCR, keeping in-frame beta chains. Each record represents a unique CDR3 protein, reported with the most common genes and DNA among its rows. The sample table contains some 200,000 distinct CDR3 sequences; only one count was recorded for less than 75% of them. The ten largest account for around 50% of the sample. The sequenced material came from sorted CD4+, CD8+, or CD8+CD57+ T cells (not recorded which) from PBMCs. The receptors derive from a human donor with aplastic anemia.

In this sample, this clonotype turned up many times. This chain links TRBV15 with TRBJ2-7; weak D call: TRBD1 (5 bases). The CDR3 covers 13 residues. Trimming cost V 7 bases and J 4 bases, with 14 bases left between them. Per the germline V gene, CDR1 is LNHNV and CDR2 is YYDKDF (reference sequence). CDR3 loop: CATILSGQYEQYF. The CDR3 DNA sequence: TGTGCCACCATCCTCTCCGGACAATACGAGCAGTACTTC.

The chain links TRBV11-2 to TRBJ2-7; TRBD2 aligns across 8 bases. This CDR3 is 15 amino acids long. The germline V gene encodes CDR1 SGHAT and CDR2 FQNNGV. Unmatched junction bases numbered 9, after V lost 4 bases and J lost 4 bases. CDR3 protein: CASSSLAGRRYEQYF. CDR3 DNA sequence: TGTGCCAGCAGCTCCCTAGCGGGTCGGCGGTACGAGCAGTACTTC.

The chain carries TRBV7-7 and TRBJ2-5; D unclear. The ends were cut back, 0 bases at V and 5 bases at J, with 7 bases in the middle. CDR1 and CDR2 from the germline V gene are SSHAT and FNYEAQ (reference sequence). The CDR3 has 13 residues. This CDR3 is CASSLAPQETQYF. The CDR3 DNA reads TGTGCCAGCAGCTTAGCCCCCCAGGAGACCCAGTACTTC.

The chain employs TRBV20-1 and TRBJ1-5; no definite D call. Germline V gene data show CDR1 as DFQATT and CDR2 as SNEGSKA (reference sequence). The CDR3 is 12 residues long. The V gene lost 0 bases and the J gene lost 6 bases, with 6 bases spanning the gap. CDR3 DNA sequence: TGCAGTGCTAGAGATGGTGTTCAGCCCCAGCATTTT. Protein product: CSARDGVQPQHF.

J is TRBJ1-6 and V is TRBV20-1, with a possible D match to TRBD1 (5 bases). Deletions cut 1 base from V and 7 bases from J, with 11 bases between. The CDR3 is made up of 14 amino acids. From germline, CDR1 is DFQATT and CDR2 SNEGSKA (reference sequence). In DNA, the CDR3 is TGCAGTGCTAGAGTATCACAGGACAATTCACCCCTCCACTTT. This codes for CSARVSQDNSPLHF.

The chain couples TRBV24-1 to TRBJ2-1, with 12 bases lining up with TRBD2. The CDR3 totals 16 residues. Losses at the gene ends were 4 bases for V and 6 bases for J; bases not matched to a gene: 6. The V gene's germline CDR1 is KGHDR and CDR2 SFDVKD. CDR3 nucleotide sequence: TGTGCCACCAGTGACTATGGACTAGCGGGATCCAATGAGCAGTTCTTC. Residues: CATSDYGLAGSNEQFF.

The V gene is TRBV20-1, the J gene TRBJ2-2; D is unclear. The CDR3 covers 10 residues. V shed 5 bases and J shed 8 bases, with 6 bases lying between them. The germline gives CDR1 DFQATT, CDR2 SNEGSKA (reference sequence). The CDR3 here is CSASTGELFF. In nucleotides, the CDR3 is TGCAGTGCTTCGACAGGGGAGCTGTTTTTT.

This chain uses TRBV20-1 with TRBJ1-1; 7 nucleotides match TRBD1. The J segment lost 5 bases and the V segment lost 5 bases, leaving 5 bases of the junction unmatched. Per germline, CDR1 DFQATT and CDR2 SNEGSKA (reference sequence). The CDR3 covers 12 residues. The chain's CDR3 is CSALQGGTEAFF. The CDR3 nucleotides read TGCAGTGCTCTTCAGGGGGGTACTGAAGCTTTCTTT.

The rearrangement joins TRBV24-1 to TRBJ2-7; 7 positions agree with TRBD1. J lost 8 bases, V lost 4 bases, and 10 bases had no gene match. Per the germline V gene, CDR1 is KGHDR and CDR2 is SFDVKD. The CDR3 contains 14 residues. Here the CDR3 reads CATSDPVGGGKQYF. The CDR3 nucleotides are TGTGCCACCAGTGACCCCGTAGGGGGCGGAAAGCAGTACTTC.

This chain uses TRBV6-6 with TRBJ2-7, with a weak D call TRBD2 (5 bases). The CDR3 length is 13 residues. Trimming left V 0 bases short and J 3 bases short, with 6 bases between. The germline CDR1 and CDR2 sequences are MNHNY and SVGAGI (reference sequence). In DNA, the CDR3 is TGTGCCAGCAGTTACTCCGAGGGCTACGAGCAGTACTTC. Its protein is CASSYSEGYEQYF.

The sample holds a few counts of this clonotype. The V call is TRBV12-3 or TRBV12-4, the J call TRBJ1-2; D call uncertain. The length of the CDR3 is 14 residues. Trimming left V 6 bases short and J 4 bases short, with 15 bases between. The CDR3 loop reads CASRMGSRGYGYTF. The CDR3 nucleotides are TGTGCCAGCAGGATGGGGAGCCGCGGCTATGGCTACACCTTC.

V usage is TRBV10-3 and J usage is TRBJ2-7; 8 bases fit TRBD1. Germline CDR1 reads ENHRY; CDR2 reads SYGVKD. The CDR3 consists of 14 residues. Unmatched junction bases numbered 8, after V lost 4 bases and J lost 6 bases. The CDR3 region is CAISVRTGSFEQYF. The CDR3 coding sequence is TGTGCCATCAGTGTGAGGACAGGGTCTTTCGAGCAGTACTTC.

In its sample, this clonotype was seen many times. The chain recombines TRBV6-5 with TRBJ2-1; perhaps TRBD2 as D (6 bases). V gave up 5 bases and J gave up 1 base, with 6 bases separating them. This CDR3 is built from 13 residues. Germline CDR1 is MNHEY and CDR2 is SVGAGI. The CDR3 sequence: CASSGGSYNEQFF. The CDR3 region has the DNA TGTGCCAGCAGTGGGGGGTCCTACAATGAGCAGTTCTTC.

In DNA, the CDR3 is TGTGCCAGCAGCTTAGGGACAGGGGTTTATGAGCAGTTCTTC. Protein: CASSLGTGVYEQFF. The V call is TRBV7-6, the J call TRBJ2-1, with TRBD1 matching over 9 bases. The V gene end was trimmed by 1 base and the J gene end by 8 bases; junction bases not matched to a gene: 3. Germline CDR1 reads SGHVS; CDR2 reads FNYEAQ. The CDR3 extends over 14 amino acids.

This chain joins TRBV7-3 and TRBJ2-7; perhaps TRBD2 as D (7 bases). This CDR3 comprises 14 residues. Germline values: CDR1 SGHTA, CDR2 FQGTGA. The V gene lost 11 bases and the J gene lost 2 bases, with 19 bases spanning the gap. CDR3 sequence: CASLKGGSPYEQYF. The DNA of the CDR3 is TGTGCCTCCCTAAAGGGGGGGAGTCCCTACGAGCAGTACTTC.

This clonotype was seen more than once but under ten times. This rearrangement joins TRBV10-3 to TRBJ2-7; 8 bases map to TRBD2. Germline loops: CDR1 ENHRY, CDR2 SYGVKD. V was clipped by 5 bases and J by 6 bases; unmatched bases: 9. This CDR3 has 14 residues. The CDR3 sequence: CAISPSSGSPEQYF. The CDR3 DNA reads TGTGCCATCAGTCCCTCTAGCGGGTCCCCCGAGCAGTACTTC.

The chain employs TRBV19 and TRBJ2-5; D perhaps matches TRBD2 (6 bases). The V end was cut by 7 bases, the J end by 2 bases, with 14 bases between. Germline-derived CDR1 and CDR2 are LNHDA and SQIVND (reference sequence). The CDR3 length is 14 residues. In DNA, the CDR3 is TGTGCCAGTAATGCGGGACGTACGCAAGAGACCCAGTACTTC. Protein sequence: CASNAGRTQETQYF.

This chain connects TRBV2 to TRBJ1-5, with a possible D match to TRBD1 (6 bases). CDR1 and CDR2 from the germline V gene are SNHLY and FYNNEI. The V end was cut by 6 bases, the J end by 5 bases, with 14 bases between. The CDR3 spans 14 residues. CDR3 coding DNA: TGTGCCAGCAGAAGCGGCAGGGGTGATCAGCCCCAGCATTTT. Translated: CASRSGRGDQPQHF.

The chain employs TRBV20-1 and TRBJ2-1, with a possible D match to TRBD1 (6 bases). In germline, CDR1 is DFQATT, CDR2 SNEGSKA (reference sequence). The CDR3 loop spans 13 amino acids. Trimming shortened V by 6 bases and J by 3 bases, and 12 bases separated the two germline ends. CDR3 region: CSAQGTLYNEQFF. The CDR3 region has the DNA TGCAGTGCCCAAGGGACACTCTACAATGAGCAGTTCTTC.

This clonotype was seen only a few times. The chain employs TRBV12-3 or TRBV12-4 and TRBJ1-1; 7 nucleotides match TRBD1. This CDR3 is built from 15 residues. V shed 3 bases and J 1 base; nucleotides not matched to a gene: 5. The DNA of the CDR3 is TGTGCCAGCAGTTTGGGACAGACATCGAACACTGAAGCTTTCTTT. Amino acids: CASSLGQTSNTEAFF.

V is TRBV20-1 and J is TRBJ2-3, with unresolved D. The CDR3 extends over 11 amino acids. Germline V gene sequence: CDR1 DFQATT, CDR2 SNEGSKA (reference sequence). The CDR3 protein is CSPEGRDTQYF. The CDR3 region has the DNA TGCAGCCCCGAAGGAAGGGATACGCAGTATTTT.

This chain uses TRBV20-1 with TRBJ2-1; no definite D call. The length of the CDR3 is 12 residues. Germline loops: CDR1 DFQATT, CDR2 SNEGSKA (reference sequence). V was clipped by 6 bases and J by 8 bases, with 14 bases between them. CDR3: CSAWGALDEQFF. The DNA for the CDR3 is TGCAGTGCGTGGGGTGCCCTCGATGAGCAGTTCTTC.

V and J are TRBV6-6 and TRBJ2-2; 12 bases agree with TRBD2. J lost 15 bases, V lost 5 bases, and 10 bases had no gene match. Looked up from germline, CDR1 is MNHNY and CDR2 is SVGAGI (reference sequence). CDR3 length equals 14 residues. The CDR3 DNA sequence: TGTGCCAGCAGTGCATCTAGCGGGGGGGCCGGGTTGTTTTTT. It encodes CASSASSGGAGLFF.

This clonotype has a handful of counts. The junction shows a germline mismatch at one end, possibly a read error. The CDR3 region has the DNA TGCAGTGCAAAGATCGGGCAGACCTTGGCTTACTTC. Its translation is CSAKIGQTLAYF. The V and J genes are TRBV20-1 and TRBJ1-2, with unresolved D. The length of the CDR3 is 12 residues. Germline CDR1 DFQATT, CDR2 SNEGSKA (reference sequence).